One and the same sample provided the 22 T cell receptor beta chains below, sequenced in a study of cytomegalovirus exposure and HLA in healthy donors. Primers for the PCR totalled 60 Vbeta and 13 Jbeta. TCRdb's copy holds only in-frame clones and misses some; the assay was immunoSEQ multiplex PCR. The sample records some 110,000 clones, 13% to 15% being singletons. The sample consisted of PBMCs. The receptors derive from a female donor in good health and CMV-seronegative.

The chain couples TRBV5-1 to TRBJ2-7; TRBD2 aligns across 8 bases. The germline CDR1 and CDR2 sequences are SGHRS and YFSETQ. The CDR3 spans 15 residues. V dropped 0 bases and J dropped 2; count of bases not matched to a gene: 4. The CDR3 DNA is TGCGCCAGCAGCTTGGAACTAGCGGCGACCTACGAGCAGTACTTC. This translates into CASSLELAATYEQYF.

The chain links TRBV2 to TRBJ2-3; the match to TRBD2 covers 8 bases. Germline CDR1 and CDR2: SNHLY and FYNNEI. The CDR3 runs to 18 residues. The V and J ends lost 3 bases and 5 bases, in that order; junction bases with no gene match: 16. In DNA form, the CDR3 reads TGTGCCAGCAGTGACCCCGGGGGGGCAGGCGGGTCGATAGATACGCAGTATTTT. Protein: CASSDPGGAGGSIDTQYF.

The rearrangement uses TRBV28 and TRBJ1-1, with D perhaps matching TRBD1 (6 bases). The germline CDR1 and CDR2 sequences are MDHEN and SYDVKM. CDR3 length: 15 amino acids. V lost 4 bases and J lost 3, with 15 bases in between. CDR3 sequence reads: CASSSRTALDTEAFF. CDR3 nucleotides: TGTGCCAGCAGTTCAAGGACAGCCCTGGACACTGAAGCTTTCTTT.

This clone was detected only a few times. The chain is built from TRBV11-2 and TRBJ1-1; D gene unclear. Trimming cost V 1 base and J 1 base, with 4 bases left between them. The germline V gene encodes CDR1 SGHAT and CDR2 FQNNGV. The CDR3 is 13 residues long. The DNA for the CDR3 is TGTGCCAGCAGCTTAGTGAGGAACACTGAAGCTTTCTTT. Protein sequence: CASSLVRNTEAFF.

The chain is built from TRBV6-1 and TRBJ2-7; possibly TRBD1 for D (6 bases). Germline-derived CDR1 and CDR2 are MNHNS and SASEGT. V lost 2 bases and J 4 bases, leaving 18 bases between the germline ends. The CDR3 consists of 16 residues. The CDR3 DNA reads TGTGCCAGCAGTGAAATCGTAGCACAGGGCATTTACGAGCAGTACTTC. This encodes CASSEIVAQGIYEQYF.

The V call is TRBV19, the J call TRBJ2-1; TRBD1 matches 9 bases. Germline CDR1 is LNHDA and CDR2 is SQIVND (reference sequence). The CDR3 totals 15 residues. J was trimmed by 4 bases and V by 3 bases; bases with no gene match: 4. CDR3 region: CASSIEGQGYNEQFF. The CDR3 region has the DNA TGTGCCAGTAGTATCGAGGGACAGGGTTACAATGAGCAGTTCTTC.

This CDR3 is CADTDRRRSDTQYF. The CDR3 DNA reads as TGTGCCGACACGGACAGGCGAAGATCAGATACGCAGTATTTT. The V call is TRBV2, the J call TRBJ2-3; 7 bases match TRBD1. The trim removed 11 bases at V and 4 bases at J, leaving 12 bases unmatched. CDR1 SNHLY and CDR2 FYNNEI come from the germline V gene. The CDR3 has 14 amino acids.

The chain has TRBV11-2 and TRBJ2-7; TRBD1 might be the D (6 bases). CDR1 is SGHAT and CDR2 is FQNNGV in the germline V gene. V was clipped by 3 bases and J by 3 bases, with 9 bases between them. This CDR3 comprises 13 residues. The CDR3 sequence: CASSFETGYEQYF. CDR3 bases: TGTGCCAGCAGCTTTGAGACAGGCTACGAGCAGTACTTC. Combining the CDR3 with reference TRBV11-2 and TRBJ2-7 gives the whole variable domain EAGVAQSPRYKIIEKRQSVAFWCNPISGHATLYWYQQILGQGPKLLIQFQNNGVVDDSQLPKDRFSAERLKGVDSTLKIQPAKLEDSAVYLCASSFETGYEQYFGPGTRLTVT.

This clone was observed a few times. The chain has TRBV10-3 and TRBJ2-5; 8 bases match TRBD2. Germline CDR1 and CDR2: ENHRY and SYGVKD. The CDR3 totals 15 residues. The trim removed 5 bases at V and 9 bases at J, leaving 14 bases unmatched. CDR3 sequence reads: CAISRSGSQTGAQYF. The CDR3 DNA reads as TGTGCCATCAGTCGAAGCGGGAGCCAAACGGGGGCCCAGTACTTC.

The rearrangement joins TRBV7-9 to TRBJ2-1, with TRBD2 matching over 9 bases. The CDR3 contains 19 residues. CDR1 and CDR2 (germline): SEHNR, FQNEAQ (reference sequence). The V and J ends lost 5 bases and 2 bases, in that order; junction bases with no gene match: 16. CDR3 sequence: CASSTTGTAAGGTYNEQFF. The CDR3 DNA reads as TGTGCCAGCAGCACTACGGGGACAGCAGCGGGAGGAACCTACAATGAGCAGTTCTTC.

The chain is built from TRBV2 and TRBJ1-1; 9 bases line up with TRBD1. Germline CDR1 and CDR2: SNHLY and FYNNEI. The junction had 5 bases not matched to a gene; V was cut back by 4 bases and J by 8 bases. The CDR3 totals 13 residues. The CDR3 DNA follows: TGTGCCAGCAGTGCCGGGACAGGGACAGAAGCTTTCTTT. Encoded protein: CASSAGTGTEAFF. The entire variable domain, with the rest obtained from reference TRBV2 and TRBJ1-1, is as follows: EPEVTQTPSHQVTQMGQEVILRCVPISNHLYFYWYRQILGQKVEFLVSFYNNEISEKSEIFDDQFSVERPDGSNFTLKIRSTKLEDSAMYFCASSAGTGTEAFFGQGTRLTVV.

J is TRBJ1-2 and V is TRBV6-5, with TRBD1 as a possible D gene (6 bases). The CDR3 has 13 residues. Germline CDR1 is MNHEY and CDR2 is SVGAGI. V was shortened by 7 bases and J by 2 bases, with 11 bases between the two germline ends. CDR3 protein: CASTNRANYGYTF. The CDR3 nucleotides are TGTGCCAGCACCAACAGGGCCAACTATGGCTACACCTTC.

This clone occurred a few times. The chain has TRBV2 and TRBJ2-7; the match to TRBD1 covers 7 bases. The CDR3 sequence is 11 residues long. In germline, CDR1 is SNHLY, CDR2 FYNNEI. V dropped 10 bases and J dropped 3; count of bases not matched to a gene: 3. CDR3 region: CATWTGYEQYF. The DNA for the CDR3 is TGTGCCACCTGGACAGGCTACGAGCAGTACTTC.

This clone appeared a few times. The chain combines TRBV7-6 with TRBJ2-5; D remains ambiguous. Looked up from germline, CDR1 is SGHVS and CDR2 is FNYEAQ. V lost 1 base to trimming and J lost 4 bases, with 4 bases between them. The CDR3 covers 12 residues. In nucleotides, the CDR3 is TGTGCCAGCAGCTTAGGTAGAGAGACCCAGTACTTC. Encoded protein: CASSLGRETQYF.

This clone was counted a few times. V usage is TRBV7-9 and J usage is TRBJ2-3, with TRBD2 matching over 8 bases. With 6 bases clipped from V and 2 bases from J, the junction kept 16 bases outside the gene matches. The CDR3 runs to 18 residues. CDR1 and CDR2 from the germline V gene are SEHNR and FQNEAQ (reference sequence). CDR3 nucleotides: TGTGCCAGCAGAGGCTCCGTCAGACTAGCGAGAAACACAGATACGCAGTATTTT. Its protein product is CASRGSVRLARNTDTQYF.

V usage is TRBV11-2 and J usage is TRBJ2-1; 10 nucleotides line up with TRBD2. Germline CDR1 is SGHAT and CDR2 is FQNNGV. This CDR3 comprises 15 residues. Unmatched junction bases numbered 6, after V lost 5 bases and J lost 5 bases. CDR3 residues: CASSRPGLANNEQFF. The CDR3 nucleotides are TGTGCCAGCAGCCGACCGGGACTAGCGAACAATGAGCAGTTCTTC.

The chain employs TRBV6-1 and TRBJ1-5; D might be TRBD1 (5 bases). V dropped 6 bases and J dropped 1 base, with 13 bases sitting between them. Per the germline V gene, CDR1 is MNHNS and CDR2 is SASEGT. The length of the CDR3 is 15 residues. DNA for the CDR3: TGTGCCAGCAGCGAACAGGACAAAAGCAATCAGCCCCAGCATTTT. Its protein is CASSEQDKSNQPQHF.

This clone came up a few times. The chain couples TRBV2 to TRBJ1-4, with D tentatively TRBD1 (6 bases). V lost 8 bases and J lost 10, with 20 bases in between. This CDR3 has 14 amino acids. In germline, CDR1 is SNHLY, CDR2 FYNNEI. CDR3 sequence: CASGAGGLRSKLFF. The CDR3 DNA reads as TGTGCCAGCGGGGCGGGGGGGCTACGTTCAAAACTGTTTTTT.

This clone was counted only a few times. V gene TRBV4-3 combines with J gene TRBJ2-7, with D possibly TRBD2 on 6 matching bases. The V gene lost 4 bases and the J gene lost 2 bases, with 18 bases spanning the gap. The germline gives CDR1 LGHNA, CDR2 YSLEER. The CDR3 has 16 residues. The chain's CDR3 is CASSPDGGVGTYEQYF. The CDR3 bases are TGCGCCAGCAGCCCAGACGGCGGGGTGGGCACCTACGAGCAGTACTTC.

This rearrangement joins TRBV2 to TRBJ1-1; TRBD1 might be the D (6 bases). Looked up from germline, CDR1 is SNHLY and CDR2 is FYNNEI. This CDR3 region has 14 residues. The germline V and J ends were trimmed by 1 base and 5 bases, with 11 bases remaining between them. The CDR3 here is CASSEERGGTEAFF. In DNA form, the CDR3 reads TGTGCCAGCAGTGAAGAGAGGGGGGGAACTGAAGCTTTCTTT.

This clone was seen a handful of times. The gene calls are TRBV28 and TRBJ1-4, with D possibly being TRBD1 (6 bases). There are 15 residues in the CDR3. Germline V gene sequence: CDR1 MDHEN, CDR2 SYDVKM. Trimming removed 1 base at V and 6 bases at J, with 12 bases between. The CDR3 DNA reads TGTGCCAGCAGTTTATACGGGGGGGCTTATGAAAAACTGTTTTTT. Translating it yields CASSLYGGAYEKLFF.

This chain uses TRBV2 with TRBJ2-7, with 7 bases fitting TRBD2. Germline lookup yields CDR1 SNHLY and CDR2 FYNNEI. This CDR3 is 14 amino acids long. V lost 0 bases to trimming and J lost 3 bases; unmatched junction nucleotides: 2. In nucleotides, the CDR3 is TGTGCCAGCAGTGAAGCTGCGGGGGTCTACGAGCAGTACTTC. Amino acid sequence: CASSEAAGVYEQYF.